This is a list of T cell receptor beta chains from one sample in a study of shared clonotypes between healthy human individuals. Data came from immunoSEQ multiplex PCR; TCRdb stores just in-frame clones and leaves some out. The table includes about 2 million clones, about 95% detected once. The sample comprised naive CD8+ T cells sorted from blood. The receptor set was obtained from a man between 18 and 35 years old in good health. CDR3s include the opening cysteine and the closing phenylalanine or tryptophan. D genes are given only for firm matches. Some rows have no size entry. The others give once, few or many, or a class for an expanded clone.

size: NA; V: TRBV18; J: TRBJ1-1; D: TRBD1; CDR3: CASSQTGVGTEAFF; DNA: TGTGCCAGCTCACAAACAGGGGTGGGCACTGAAGCTTTCTTT
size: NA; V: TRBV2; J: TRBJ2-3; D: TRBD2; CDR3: CASSEMASGDTQYF; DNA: TGTGCCAGCAGTGAGATGGCTAGCGGGGATACGCAGTATTTT
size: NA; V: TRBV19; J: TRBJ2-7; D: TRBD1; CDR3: CASSYRDRDYEQYF; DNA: TGTGCCAGTAGTTACCGGGACAGGGACTACGAGCAGTACTTC
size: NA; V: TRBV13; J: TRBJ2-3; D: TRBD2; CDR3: CASSFTLSGGPLVTDTQYF; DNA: TGTGCCAGCAGCTTCACCCTTAGCGGGGGGCCACTCGTCACAGATACGCAGTATTTT
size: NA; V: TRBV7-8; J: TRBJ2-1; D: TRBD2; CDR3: CASSSGLAGGRDNEQFF; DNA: TGTGCCAGCAGCTCCGGACTAGCGGGAGGGCGGGACAATGAGCAGTTCTTC
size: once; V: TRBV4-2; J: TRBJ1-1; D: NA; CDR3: CASSQGPGWAEAFF; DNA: TGTGCCAGCAGCCAAGGACCTGGCTGGGCTGAAGCTTTCTTT
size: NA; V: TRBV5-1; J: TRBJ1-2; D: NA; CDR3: CASSLADPNYGYTF; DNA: TGCGCCAGCAGCTTGGCAGACCCTAACTATGGCTACACCTTC
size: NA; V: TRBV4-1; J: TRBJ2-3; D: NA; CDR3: CASSQEQGSTDTQYF; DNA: TGCGCCAGCAGCCAAGAACAGGGTAGCACAGATACGCAGTATTTT
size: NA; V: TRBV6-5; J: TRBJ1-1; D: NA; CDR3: CASSYGESTEAFF; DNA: TGTGCCAGCAGTTATGGGGAGAGCACTGAAGCTTTCTTT
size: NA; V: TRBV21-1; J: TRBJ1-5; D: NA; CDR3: CASSEAMGPQHF; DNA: TGTGCCAGCAGTGAAGCCATGGGGCCCCAGCATTTT
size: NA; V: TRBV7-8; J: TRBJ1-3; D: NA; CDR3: CASSAWVDNTIYF; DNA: TGTGCCAGCAGCGCCTGGGTGGACAACACCATATATTTT
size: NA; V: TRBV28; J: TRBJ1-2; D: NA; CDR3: CASSTGLGYGYTF; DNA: TGTGCCAGCAGTACGGGGCTCGGCTATGGCTACACCTTC
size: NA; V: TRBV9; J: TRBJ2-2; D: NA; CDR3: CASSVDRTGELFF; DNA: TGTGCCAGCAGCGTGGACAGAACCGGGGAGCTGTTTTTT
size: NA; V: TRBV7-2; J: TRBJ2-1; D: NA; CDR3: CASSLNDNEQFF; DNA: TGTGCCAGCAGCTTAAACGACAATGAGCAGTTCTTC
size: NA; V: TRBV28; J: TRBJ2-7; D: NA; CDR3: CASSLSGSGYEQYF; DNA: TGTGCCAGCAGTTTAAGTGGGAGTGGCTACGAGCAGTACTTC
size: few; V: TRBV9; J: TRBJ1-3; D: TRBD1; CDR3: CASSEGAGLSGNTIYF; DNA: TGTGCCAGCAGCGAGGGGGCAGGCCTTTCTGGAAACACCATATATTTT
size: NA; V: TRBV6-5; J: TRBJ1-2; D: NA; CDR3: CASSPGYGYTF; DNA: TGTGCCAGCAGTCCAGGGTATGGCTACACCTTC
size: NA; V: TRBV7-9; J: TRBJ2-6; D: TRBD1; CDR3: CASRGRTGFGLSGANVLTF; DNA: TGTGCCAGCAGAGGTCGGACAGGCTTTGGGTTATCTGGGGCCAACGTCCTGACTTTC
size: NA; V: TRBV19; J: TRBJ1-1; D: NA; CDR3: CASTTQGITEAFF; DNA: TGTGCCAGTACCACACAGGGTATTACTGAAGCTTTCTTT
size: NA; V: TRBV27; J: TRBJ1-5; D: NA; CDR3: CASSLDQNEGNQPQHF; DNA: TGTGCCAGCAGTCTGGATCAAAATGAGGGCAATCAGCCCCAGCATTTT
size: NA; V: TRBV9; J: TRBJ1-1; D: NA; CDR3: CASSVAAGEYTEAFF; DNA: TGTGCCAGCAGCGTGGCCGCCGGGGAGTACACTGAAGCTTTCTTT
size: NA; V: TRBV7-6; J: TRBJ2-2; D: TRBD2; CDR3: CASSLEASGGPTGELFF; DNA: TGTGCCAGCAGCTTAGAGGCTAGCGGGGGACCCACCGGGGAGCTGTTTTTT
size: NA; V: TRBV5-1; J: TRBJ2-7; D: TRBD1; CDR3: CASSSPSTGGVRYEQYF; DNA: TGCGCCAGCAGCTCTCCGTCGACAGGGGGCGTACGGTACGAGCAGTACTTC
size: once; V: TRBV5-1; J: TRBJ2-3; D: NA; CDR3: CASSLDYGLGSDTQYF; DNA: TGCGCCAGCAGCTTGGATTACGGTTTGGGGTCGGATACGCAGTATTTT
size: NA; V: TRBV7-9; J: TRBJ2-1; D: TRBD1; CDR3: CASSAPGQYNEQFF; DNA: TGTGCCAGCAGCGCGCCGGGACAGTACAATGAGCAGTTCTTC
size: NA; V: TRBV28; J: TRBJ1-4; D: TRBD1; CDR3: CASSFSLMTGLYEKLFF; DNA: TGTGCCAGCAGTTTTTCCCTTATGACAGGGCTTTATGAAAAACTGTTTTTT
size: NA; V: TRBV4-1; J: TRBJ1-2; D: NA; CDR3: CASSLGGGMDYGYTF; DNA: TGCGCCAGCAGCCTAGGGGGGGGAATGGACTATGGCTACACCTTC
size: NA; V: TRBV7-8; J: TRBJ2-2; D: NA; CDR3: CASSTLGGGLAGELFF; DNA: TGTGCCAGCAGCACTCTCGGGGGCGGGTTGGCCGGGGAGCTGTTTTTT
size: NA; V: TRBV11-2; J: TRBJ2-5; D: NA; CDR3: CASSPSGSGPETQYF; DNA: TGTGCCAGCAGCCCGTCGGGATCGGGGCCGGAGACCCAGTACTTC
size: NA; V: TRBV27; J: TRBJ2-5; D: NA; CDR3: CASSLRTAQETQYF; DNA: TGTGCCAGCAGTTTAAGGACAGCCCAAGAGACCCAGTACTTC
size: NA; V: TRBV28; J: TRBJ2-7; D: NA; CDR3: CASSFSSPYEQYF; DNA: TGTGCCAGCAGTTTTAGTAGTCCCTACGAGCAGTACTTC
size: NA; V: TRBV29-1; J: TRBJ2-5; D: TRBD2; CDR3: CSVEAGDQETQYF; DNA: TGCAGCGTAGAAGCGGGGGATCAAGAGACCCAGTACTTC
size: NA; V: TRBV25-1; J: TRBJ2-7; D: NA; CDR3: CASSDDYEQYF; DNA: TGTGCCAGCAGTGACGACTACGAGCAGTACTTC
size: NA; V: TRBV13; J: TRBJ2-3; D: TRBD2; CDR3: CASSLAASGSITDTQYF; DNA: TGTGCCAGCAGCTTAGCGGCTAGCGGGAGCATCACAGATACGCAGTATTTT
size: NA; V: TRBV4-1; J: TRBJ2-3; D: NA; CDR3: CASSQTGTNSPTDTQYF; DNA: TGCGCCAGCAGCCAAACCGGGACCAATTCCCCAACAGATACGCAGTATTTT